This TCR beta chain was found in a study of T-cell reconstitution after alpha-beta-depleted transplantation in children. Notes on the study in general: TCRbeta diversity was high at day 60 in some patients (a result of surviving recipient T cells and thymic progenitors). The study reportedly traced alpha-beta T cells about two months after transplant to several hundred expanded graft clones.

This clonotype appeared a few times. The antigen remains undetermined. The germline V gene encodes CDR1 MDHEN and CDR2 SYDVKM. The CDR3 consists of 15 residues. V lost 3 bases, J lost 2 bases, and 14 bases lay in between. Unique molecular identifiers were incorporated into the prepared TCRbeta library. TCRdb reprocessed the PCR reads via MiXCR and lists one record per CDR3 protein. Found here are under 450,000 distinct CDR3 sequences, around 15% of them singletons; the top ten hold just under 30%. The sequencing here drew on PBMCs, mostly from graft donor cells, taken 360 days after TCRalphabeta/CD19-depleted stem cell transplant. The source is a boy in the first two years of life who had a stem cell transplant for Wiskott-Aldrich syndrome, so the T cells may come from the graft donor. The V and J genes are TRBV28 and TRBJ2-7; TRBD1 is a possible D gene (5 bases). The CDR3 DNA is TGTGCCAGCAGTTTGGTTCAGGGCGTCCCCTACGAGCAGTACTTC. The encoded protein is CASSLVQGVPYEQYF.